This T cell receptor beta chain was captured in a study of monozygotic twins with cystic fibrosis. Study-wide background: With about 15 PCR cycles, barcoded libraries came from three micrograms of fragmented DNA.

This CDR3 spans 15 amino acids. V lost 7 bases to trimming and J lost 5 bases; unmatched junction nucleotides: 13. Germline CDR1 and CDR2: LNHDA and SQIVND (reference sequence). In regard to this clone: What it binds is unknown.

Repertoires were generated with immunoSEQ multiplex PCR, while TCRdb's copy carries only in-frame clones and drops some. Of tens of thousands of clones in the sample, 91% were seen once. Study-wide findings and caveats: V usage most resembled the co-twin in 13 of 16 pairs. Unrelated CF individuals shared fewer identical clonotypes than monozygotic CF twins.

This clonotype was obtained from a girl aged 2 to 9 with cystic fibrosis. Sequencing was done on a sample of blood. The rearrangement joins TRBV19 to TRBJ1-2; TRBD1 matches 7 bases. The CDR3 bases are TGTGCCAGTAATCGCAGGGGGATTTCGGGATATGGCTACACCTTC. As protein: CASNRRGISGYGYTF.